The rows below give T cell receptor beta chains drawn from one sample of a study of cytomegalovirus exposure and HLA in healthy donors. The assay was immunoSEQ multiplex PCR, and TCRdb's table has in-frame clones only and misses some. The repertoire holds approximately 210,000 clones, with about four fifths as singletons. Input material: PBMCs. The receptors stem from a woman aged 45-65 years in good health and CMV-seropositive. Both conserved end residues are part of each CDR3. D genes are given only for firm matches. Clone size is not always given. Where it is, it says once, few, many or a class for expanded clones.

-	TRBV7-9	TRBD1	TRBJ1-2	CASSSLTGNYGYTF	TGTGCCAGCAGCAGCTTGACAGGGAACTATGGCTACACCTTC
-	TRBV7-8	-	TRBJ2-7	CASSLVQNYEQYF	TGTGCCAGCAGCTTAGTCCAAAACTACGAGCAGTACTTC
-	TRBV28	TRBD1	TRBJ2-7	CASSSSGQGAYYEQYF	TGTGCCAGCAGTTCCTCCGGACAGGGGGCTTACTACGAGCAGTACTTC
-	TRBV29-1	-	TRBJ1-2	CSVGGPGDYGYTF	TGCAGCGTTGGGGGACCGGGGGACTATGGCTACACCTTC
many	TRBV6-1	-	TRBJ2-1	CASRRGTSTYNEQFF	TGTGCCAGCAGGAGAGGGACTTCAACCTACAATGAGCAGTTCTTC
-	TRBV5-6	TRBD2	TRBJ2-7	CASSFLRRGAAYEQYF	TGTGCCAGCAGCTTCCTCCGGCGGGGGGCGGCCTACGAGCAGTACTTC
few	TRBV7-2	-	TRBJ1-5	CASSLTGPSNQPQHF	TGTGCCAGCAGCCTGACAGGACCTAGCAATCAGCCCCAGCATTTT
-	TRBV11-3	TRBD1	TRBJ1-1	CASSLRDSEAFF	TGTGCCAGCAGCTTAAGGGACAGTGAAGCTTTCTTT
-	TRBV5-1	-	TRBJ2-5	CASSLDAVTQYF	TGCGCCAGCAGCTTGGATGCGGTGACCCAGTACTTC
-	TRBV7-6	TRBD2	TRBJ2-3	CASSSSGGKFDTQYF	TGTGCCAGCAGCTCCAGCGGGGGAAAATTTGATACGCAGTATTTT
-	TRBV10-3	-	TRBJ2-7	CAISERQWDEQYF	TGTGCCATCAGTGAACGACAGTGGGACGAGCAGTACTTC
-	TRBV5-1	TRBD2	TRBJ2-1	CASSPRTSGGDFDEQFF	TGCGCCAGCAGCCCGCGGACTAGCGGGGGGGATTTCGATGAGCAGTTCTTC
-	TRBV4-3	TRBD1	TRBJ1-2	CASSQDRGPSYYGYTF	TGCGCCAGCAGCCAGGACAGGGGGCCTTCCTACTATGGCTACACCTTC
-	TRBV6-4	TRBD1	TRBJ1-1	CASSDSGQGRAFF	TGTGCCAGCAGTGACTCAGGACAGGGGAGGGCTTTCTTT
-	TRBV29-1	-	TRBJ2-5	CSVEDRAGRETQYF	TGCAGCGTTGAAGATCGCGCGGGACGGGAGACCCAGTACTTC
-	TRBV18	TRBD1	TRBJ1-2	CASSPHPGQGALVYGYTF	TGTGCCAGCTCACCACACCCCGGACAGGGGGCTCTGGTCTATGGCTACACCTTC
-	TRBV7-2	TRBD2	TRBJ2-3	CASSLAPGGLGDTQYF	TGTGCCAGCAGCTTAGCGCCGGGGGGGCTCGGAGATACGCAGTATTTT
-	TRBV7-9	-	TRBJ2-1	CASSHPASVWGYNEQFF	TGTGCCAGCAGCCACCCCGCTAGCGTTTGGGGTTACAATGAGCAGTTCTTC
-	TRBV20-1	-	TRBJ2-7	CSVNRAYEQYF	TGCAGTGTCAACCGCGCCTACGAGCAGTACTTC
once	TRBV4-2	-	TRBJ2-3	CASSQEAMSDTQYF	TGTGCCAGCAGCCAAGAAGCCATGTCAGATACGCAGTATTTT
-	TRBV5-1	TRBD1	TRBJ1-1	CASNSGTASFEAFF	TGCGCCAGCAACTCCGGGACAGCCTCTTTTGAAGCTTTCTTT
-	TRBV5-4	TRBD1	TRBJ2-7	CASSLGQDEQYF	TGTGCCAGCAGCCTTGGACAGGACGAGCAGTACTTC